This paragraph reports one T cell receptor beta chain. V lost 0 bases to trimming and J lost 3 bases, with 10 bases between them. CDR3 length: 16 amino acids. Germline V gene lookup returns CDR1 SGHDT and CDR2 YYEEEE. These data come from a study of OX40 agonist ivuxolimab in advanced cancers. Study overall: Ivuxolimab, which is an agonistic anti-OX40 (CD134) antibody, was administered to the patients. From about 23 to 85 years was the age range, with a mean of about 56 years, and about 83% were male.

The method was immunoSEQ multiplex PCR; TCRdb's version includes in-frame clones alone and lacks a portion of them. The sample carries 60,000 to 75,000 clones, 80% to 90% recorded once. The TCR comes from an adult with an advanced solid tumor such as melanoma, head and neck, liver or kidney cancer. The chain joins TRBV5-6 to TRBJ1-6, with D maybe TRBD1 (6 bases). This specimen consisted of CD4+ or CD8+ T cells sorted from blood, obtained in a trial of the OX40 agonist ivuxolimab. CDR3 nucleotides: TGTGCCAGCAGCTTGGCCGGGGGCCTCTATAATTCACCCCTCCACTTT. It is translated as CASSLAGGLYNSPLHF. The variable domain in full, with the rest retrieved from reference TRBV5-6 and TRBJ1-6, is DAGVTQSPTHLIKTRGQQVTLRCSPKSGHDTVSWYQQALGQGPQFIFQYYEEEERQRGNFPDRFSGHQFPNYSSELNVNALLLGDSALYLCASSLAGGLYNSPLHFGNGTRLTVT.